The sequence of this T cell receptor (beta chain) was determined in a study of lymphopenia after photon versus proton radiotherapy. This clone was found once. Its antigen is unknown. The method was immunoSEQ multiplex PCR; TCRdb's version includes in-frame clones alone and lacks a portion of them. Among approximately 65,000 clones listed, roughly 87% were seen once. Study-level findings and limits: Post-nadir diversity loss with photons came from oligoclonal expansion, particularly CD8+ Temra cells.

In germline, CDR1 is SEHNR, CDR2 FQNEAQ (reference sequence). The CDR3 extends over 15 amino acids. Trimming took off 5 bases at V and 3 bases at J, with 14 bases between the two ends. The sequenced sample was peripheral blood, obtained from a patient treated with proton-based radiotherapy. The clonotype comes from a man aged 80 or over with esophageal cancer. V and J are TRBV7-9 and TRBJ2-1, with D tentatively TRBD1 (5 bases). CDR3 nucleotides: TGTGCCAGCAGCCGGGCTAGGGGTTTCTACAATGAGCAGTTCTTC. Translated: CASSRARGFYNEQFF. Full variable domain (outside the CDR3, taken from reference TRBV7-9 and TRBJ2-1): DTGVSQNPRHKITKRGQNVTFRCDPISEHNRLYWYRQTLGQGPEFLTYFQNEAQLEKSRLLSDRFSAERPKGSFSTLEIQRTEQGDSAMYLCASSRARGFYNEQFFGPGTRLTVL.